This T cell receptor (beta chain) was obtained from a study of T cell changes during pregnancy in multiple sclerosis. Data came from immunoSEQ multiplex PCR; TCRdb stores just in-frame clones and leaves some out. This table holds 16,000 or so clones, around 95% found once. Per the germline V gene, CDR1 is MNHNS and CDR2 is SASEGT. Germline trimming cut 8 bases from V and 3 bases from J; bases unmatched to any gene: 7. The CDR3 totals 13 residues. The chain carries TRBV6-1 and TRBJ2-7, with 7 bases lining up with TRBD2. This receptor was identified in a female donor with multiple sclerosis, enrolled in a pregnancy study. The sequencing here drew on peripheral blood, taken in the third trimester of pregnancy. CDR3 amino acids: CASDREVLYEQYF. In DNA, the CDR3 is TGTGCCAGCGATCGGGAGGTCCTCTACGAGCAGTACTTC.